One sample yielded the 5 T cell receptor beta chains listed below, sequenced in a study of T cells in Graves' hyperthyroidism and ophthalmopathy. The investigators amplified TCR beta CDR3 regions from RNA transcripts. The HTBI primer set was used in a first-round RT-PCR of the TCR CDR3. TCRdb re-derived calls from the multiplex PCR reads in MiXCR, one entry per CDR3 protein. This sample has around 660,000 distinct CDR3 sequences, with 45% found just once. The sequencing input was peripheral blood or thyroid tissue (not recorded which). These receptor sequences come from an adult man with Graves' disease, either hyperthyroidism or ophthalmopathy (not recorded which).

Only one count was recorded for this clonotype. A much larger clone is a single base away; this may be a read error. The chain carries TRBV7-9 and TRBJ2-5; D remains ambiguous. With 8 bases removed from V and 2 bases from J, the gap between germline ends came to 15 bases. This CDR3 is built from 14 residues. Per the germline V gene, CDR1 is SEHNR and CDR2 is FQNEAQ (reference sequence). The CDR3, as DNA: TGTGCCAGCCGCCCCCGCCTACCGCAAGAGACCCAGTACTTC. Translating it yields CASRPRLPQETQYF.

This clonotype was picked up many times. The rearrangement uses TRBV20-1 and TRBJ1-1; maybe TRBD1 (5 bases). CDR1 DFQATT and CDR2 SNEGSKA come from the germline V gene (reference sequence). This CDR3 has 13 residues. V lost 3 bases, J lost 1 base, and 9 bases lay in between. In nucleotides, the CDR3 is TGCAGTGCTAGCAGGGTGAAGAACACTGAAGCTTTCTTT. This codes for CSASRVKNTEAFF.

In regard to this clonotype: A much larger clonotype is one base distant, so this may be a read error. This chain connects TRBV7-9 to TRBJ2-5, with D possibly being TRBD1 or TRBD2 (5 bases each). The germline V gene encodes CDR1 SEHNR and CDR2 FQNEAQ (reference sequence). The CDR3 spans 15 residues. The CDR3 region has the DNA TGTGCCAGCAGCTTCTTGGGATCGAGGGGAGAGACCCAGTGCTTC. Amino acid sequence: CASSFLGSRGETQCF.

Details on this clonotype: One end of the junction is discordant with germline, which a read error may explain. This chain joins TRBV10-3 and TRBJ1-2, with a weak D call TRBD1 (5 bases). The CDR3 sequence is 16 residues long. The germline V gene has CDR1 ENHRY and CDR2 SYGVKD. The CDR3 loop is CASSLSRTREPYGYTF. For the CDR3, the DNA is TGTGCCAGCAGTTTATCGCGGACAAGGGAACCCTATGGCTACACCTTC.

Notes on this clonotype: This may come from a read error, since a much larger clone is one base off. CDR3 loop: CASSGETAQETQYF. CDR3 coding DNA: TGTGCCAGCAGTGGAGAGACTGCACAAGAGACCCAGTACTTC. The chain recombines TRBV27 with TRBJ2-5; D is undetermined. CDR1 is MNHEY, CDR2 SMNVEV, per germline (reference sequence). The CDR3 has 14 residues. V was shortened by 5 bases and J by 2 bases, with 12 bases between the two germline ends.